This T cell receptor beta chain was captured in a study of shared clonotypes between healthy human individuals. Study as a whole: The study used three CD4 naive, three CD4 memory, two CD8 naive and one CD8 memory plate per donor. Notes on the study in general: Across subsets, estimated richness was generally greater for naive than for memory populations. Rarefaction indicated that sorted-subset sequencing remained incomplete although depth was large.

Negatively enriched CD4+ T cells were divided by CD45RA into naive and memory. Using immunoSEQ multiplex PCR, the repertoire was profiled, and TCRdb retains in-frame clones only, with some absent. The data contain approximately 500,000 clones, 95% to 97% of them singletons. Comments on this clone: Its antigen is not identified.

There are 15 residues in the CDR3. With V trimmed by 2 bases and J by 5 bases, 6 bases remained unmatched. Looked up from germline, CDR1 is SGHTA and CDR2 is FQGTGA. The source of this sequence is a woman between 25 and 40 years old in good health. This chain links TRBV7-3 with TRBJ2-1; 7 bases align to TRBD2. Sample: naive CD4+ T cells sorted from blood. As for subset: CD45RA+ positively selected. DNA of the CDR3: TGTGCCAGCAGCTTAGGTCCCAGCGGGAACAATGAGCAGTTCTTC. It is translated as CASSLGPSGNNEQFF.